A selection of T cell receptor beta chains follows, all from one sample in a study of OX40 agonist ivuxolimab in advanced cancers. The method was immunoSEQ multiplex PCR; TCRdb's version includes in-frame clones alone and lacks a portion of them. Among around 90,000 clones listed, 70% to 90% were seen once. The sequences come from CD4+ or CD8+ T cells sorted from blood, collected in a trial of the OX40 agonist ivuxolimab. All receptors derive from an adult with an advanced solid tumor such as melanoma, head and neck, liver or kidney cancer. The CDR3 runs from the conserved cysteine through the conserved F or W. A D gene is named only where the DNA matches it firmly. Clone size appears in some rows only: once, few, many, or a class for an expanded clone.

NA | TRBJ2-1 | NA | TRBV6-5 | CASSVNSGNEQFF | TGTGCCAGCAGCGTCAATTCCGGGAATGAGCAGTTCTTC
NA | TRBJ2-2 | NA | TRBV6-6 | CASRRGDLNTGELFF | TGTGCCAGCAGAAGAGGGGACTTGAACACCGGGGAGCTGTTTTTT
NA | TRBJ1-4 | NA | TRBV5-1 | CASSAQGVNEKLFF | TGCGCCAGCAGCGCACAGGGAGTTAATGAAAAACTGTTTTTT
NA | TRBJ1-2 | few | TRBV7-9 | CASQGSGYTF | TGTGCCAGCCAGGGGAGTGGCTACACCTTC
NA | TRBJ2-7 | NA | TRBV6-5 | CASSQGGGYEQYF | TGTGCCAGCAGCCAAGGGGGAGGGTACGAGCAGTACTTC
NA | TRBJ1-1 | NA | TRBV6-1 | CASSSIAEAFF | TGTGCCAGCTCCTCAATTGCTGAAGCTTTCTTT
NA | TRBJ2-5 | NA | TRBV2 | CASRQTSGWVETQYF | TGTGCCAGCAGACAGACTAGTGGTTGGGTTGAGACCCAGTACTTC
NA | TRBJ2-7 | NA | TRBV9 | CASSPSGTQNPYEQYF | TGTGCCAGCAGCCCCTCCGGGACCCAGAACCCCTACGAGCAGTACTTC
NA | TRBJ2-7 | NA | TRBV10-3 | CAISFSTGERDEQYF | TGTGCCATCAGCTTCTCGACTGGCGAAAGGGACGAGCAGTACTTC
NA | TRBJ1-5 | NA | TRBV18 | CASSPGGNQPQHF | TGTGCCAGCTCACCAGGGGGCAATCAGCCCCAGCATTTT
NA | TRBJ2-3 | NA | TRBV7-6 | CASSSGIADTQYF | TGTGCCAGCAGCTCTGGGATAGCAGATACGCAGTATTTT
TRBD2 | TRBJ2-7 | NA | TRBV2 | CASKSAGEAAEQYF | TGTGCCAGCAAGTCAGCGGGGGAGGCGGCCGAGCAGTACTTC
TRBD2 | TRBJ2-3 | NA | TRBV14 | CASSHIWDYTDTQYF | TGTGCCAGCAGCCATATTTGGGACTACACAGATACGCAGTATTTT
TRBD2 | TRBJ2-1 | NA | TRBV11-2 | CASSTYRGSSYNEQFF | TGTGCCAGCAGCACTTACCGCGGGAGCTCCTACAATGAGCAGTTCTTC
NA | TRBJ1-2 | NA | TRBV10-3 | CAISDDDRGYGYTF | TGTGCCATCAGTGATGACGACCGAGGATATGGCTACACCTTC
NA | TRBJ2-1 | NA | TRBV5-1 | CASRLVSNEQFF | TGCGCCAGCAGGTTGGTATCCAATGAGCAGTTCTTC
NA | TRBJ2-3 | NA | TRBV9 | CASSLTRQTDTQYF | TGTGCCAGCAGCCTAACCAGACAGACAGATACGCAGTATTTT
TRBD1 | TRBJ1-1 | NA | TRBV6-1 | CASHPQGGLNTEAFF | TGTGCCAGCCACCCTCAGGGGGGATTGAACACTGAAGCTTTCTTT
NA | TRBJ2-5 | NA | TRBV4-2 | CASNPQLGEETQYF | TGTGCCAGCAACCCCCAGTTGGGCGAAGAGACCCAGTACTTC
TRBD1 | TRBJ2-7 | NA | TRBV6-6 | CASSYPRTGFYEQYF | TGTGCCAGCAGTTACCCCCGGACAGGGTTCTACGAGCAGTACTTC
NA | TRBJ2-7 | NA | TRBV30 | CAWSVQGGIGEQYF | TGTGCCTGGAGTGTACAGGGAGGGATCGGCGAGCAGTACTTC
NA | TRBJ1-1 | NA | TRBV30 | CAWSDSWNTEAFF | TGTGCCTGGAGTGACTCCTGGAACACTGAAGCTTTCTTT
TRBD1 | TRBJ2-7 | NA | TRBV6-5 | CASSYLQGYYEQYF | TGTGCCAGCAGTTACCTACAGGGGTACTACGAGCAGTACTTC
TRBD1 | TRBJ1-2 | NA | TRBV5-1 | CASSPGQGADYGYTF | TGCGCCAGCAGCCCAGGACAGGGGGCCGACTATGGCTACACCTTC